What follows is one T cell receptor beta chain and its context. Noted treatment: about 20 received Ad26.COV2.S at low or high dose, single or two shots; a few received placebo; per-sample allocation not given. Each sample was drawn 63 days after the first injection (of vaccine or placebo). The data stem from a study of Ad26.COV2.S vaccination and SARS-CoV-2 variants. Assay: immunoSEQ multiplex PCR; the TCRdb copy retains only in-frame clones and omits some. The sample lists hundreds of thousands of clones, 89% occurring once. Germline CDR1 is MNHEY and CDR2 is SVGAGI. The CDR3 consists of 14 residues. The junction had 8 bases not matched to a gene; V was cut back by 6 bases and J by 4 bases.

The rearrangement uses TRBV6-5 and TRBJ1-2, with TRBD1 identical over 7 bases. The TCR originated in a person aged 18-65 years who received the Ad26.COV2.S COVID-19 vaccine or a placebo. Source: peripheral blood, taken in a trial of Ad26.COV2.S vaccine versus placebo. The CDR3 DNA sequence: TGTGCCAGCAGGGAGACAGGGTCTCCCTATGGCTACACCTTC. It codes for CASRETGSPYGYTF.